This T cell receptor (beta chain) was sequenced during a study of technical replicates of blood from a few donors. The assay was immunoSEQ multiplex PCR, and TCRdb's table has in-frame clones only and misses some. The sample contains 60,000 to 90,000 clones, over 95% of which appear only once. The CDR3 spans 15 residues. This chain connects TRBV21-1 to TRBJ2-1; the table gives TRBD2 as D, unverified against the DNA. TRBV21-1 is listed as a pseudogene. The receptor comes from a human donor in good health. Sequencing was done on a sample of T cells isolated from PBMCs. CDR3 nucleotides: TGTGCCAGCAACGACGTACCTGGACTTGTCGATGAGCAGTTCTTC. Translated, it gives CASNDVPGLVDEQFF.